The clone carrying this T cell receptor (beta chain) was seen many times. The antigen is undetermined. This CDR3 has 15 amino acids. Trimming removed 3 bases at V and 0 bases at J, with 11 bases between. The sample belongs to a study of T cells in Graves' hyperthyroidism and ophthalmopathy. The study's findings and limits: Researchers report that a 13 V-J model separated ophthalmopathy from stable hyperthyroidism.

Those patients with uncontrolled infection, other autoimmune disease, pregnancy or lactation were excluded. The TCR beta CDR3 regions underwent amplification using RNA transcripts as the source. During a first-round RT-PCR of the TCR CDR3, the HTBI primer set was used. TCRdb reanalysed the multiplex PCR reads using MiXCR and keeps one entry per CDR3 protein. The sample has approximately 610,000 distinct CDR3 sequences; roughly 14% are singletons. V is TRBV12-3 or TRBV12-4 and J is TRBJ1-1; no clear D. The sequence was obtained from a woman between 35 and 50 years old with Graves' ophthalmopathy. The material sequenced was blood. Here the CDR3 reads CASSFCLCLNTEAFF. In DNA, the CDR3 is TGTGCCAGCAGTTTTTGCCTCTGTTTGAACACTGAAGCTTTCTTT.